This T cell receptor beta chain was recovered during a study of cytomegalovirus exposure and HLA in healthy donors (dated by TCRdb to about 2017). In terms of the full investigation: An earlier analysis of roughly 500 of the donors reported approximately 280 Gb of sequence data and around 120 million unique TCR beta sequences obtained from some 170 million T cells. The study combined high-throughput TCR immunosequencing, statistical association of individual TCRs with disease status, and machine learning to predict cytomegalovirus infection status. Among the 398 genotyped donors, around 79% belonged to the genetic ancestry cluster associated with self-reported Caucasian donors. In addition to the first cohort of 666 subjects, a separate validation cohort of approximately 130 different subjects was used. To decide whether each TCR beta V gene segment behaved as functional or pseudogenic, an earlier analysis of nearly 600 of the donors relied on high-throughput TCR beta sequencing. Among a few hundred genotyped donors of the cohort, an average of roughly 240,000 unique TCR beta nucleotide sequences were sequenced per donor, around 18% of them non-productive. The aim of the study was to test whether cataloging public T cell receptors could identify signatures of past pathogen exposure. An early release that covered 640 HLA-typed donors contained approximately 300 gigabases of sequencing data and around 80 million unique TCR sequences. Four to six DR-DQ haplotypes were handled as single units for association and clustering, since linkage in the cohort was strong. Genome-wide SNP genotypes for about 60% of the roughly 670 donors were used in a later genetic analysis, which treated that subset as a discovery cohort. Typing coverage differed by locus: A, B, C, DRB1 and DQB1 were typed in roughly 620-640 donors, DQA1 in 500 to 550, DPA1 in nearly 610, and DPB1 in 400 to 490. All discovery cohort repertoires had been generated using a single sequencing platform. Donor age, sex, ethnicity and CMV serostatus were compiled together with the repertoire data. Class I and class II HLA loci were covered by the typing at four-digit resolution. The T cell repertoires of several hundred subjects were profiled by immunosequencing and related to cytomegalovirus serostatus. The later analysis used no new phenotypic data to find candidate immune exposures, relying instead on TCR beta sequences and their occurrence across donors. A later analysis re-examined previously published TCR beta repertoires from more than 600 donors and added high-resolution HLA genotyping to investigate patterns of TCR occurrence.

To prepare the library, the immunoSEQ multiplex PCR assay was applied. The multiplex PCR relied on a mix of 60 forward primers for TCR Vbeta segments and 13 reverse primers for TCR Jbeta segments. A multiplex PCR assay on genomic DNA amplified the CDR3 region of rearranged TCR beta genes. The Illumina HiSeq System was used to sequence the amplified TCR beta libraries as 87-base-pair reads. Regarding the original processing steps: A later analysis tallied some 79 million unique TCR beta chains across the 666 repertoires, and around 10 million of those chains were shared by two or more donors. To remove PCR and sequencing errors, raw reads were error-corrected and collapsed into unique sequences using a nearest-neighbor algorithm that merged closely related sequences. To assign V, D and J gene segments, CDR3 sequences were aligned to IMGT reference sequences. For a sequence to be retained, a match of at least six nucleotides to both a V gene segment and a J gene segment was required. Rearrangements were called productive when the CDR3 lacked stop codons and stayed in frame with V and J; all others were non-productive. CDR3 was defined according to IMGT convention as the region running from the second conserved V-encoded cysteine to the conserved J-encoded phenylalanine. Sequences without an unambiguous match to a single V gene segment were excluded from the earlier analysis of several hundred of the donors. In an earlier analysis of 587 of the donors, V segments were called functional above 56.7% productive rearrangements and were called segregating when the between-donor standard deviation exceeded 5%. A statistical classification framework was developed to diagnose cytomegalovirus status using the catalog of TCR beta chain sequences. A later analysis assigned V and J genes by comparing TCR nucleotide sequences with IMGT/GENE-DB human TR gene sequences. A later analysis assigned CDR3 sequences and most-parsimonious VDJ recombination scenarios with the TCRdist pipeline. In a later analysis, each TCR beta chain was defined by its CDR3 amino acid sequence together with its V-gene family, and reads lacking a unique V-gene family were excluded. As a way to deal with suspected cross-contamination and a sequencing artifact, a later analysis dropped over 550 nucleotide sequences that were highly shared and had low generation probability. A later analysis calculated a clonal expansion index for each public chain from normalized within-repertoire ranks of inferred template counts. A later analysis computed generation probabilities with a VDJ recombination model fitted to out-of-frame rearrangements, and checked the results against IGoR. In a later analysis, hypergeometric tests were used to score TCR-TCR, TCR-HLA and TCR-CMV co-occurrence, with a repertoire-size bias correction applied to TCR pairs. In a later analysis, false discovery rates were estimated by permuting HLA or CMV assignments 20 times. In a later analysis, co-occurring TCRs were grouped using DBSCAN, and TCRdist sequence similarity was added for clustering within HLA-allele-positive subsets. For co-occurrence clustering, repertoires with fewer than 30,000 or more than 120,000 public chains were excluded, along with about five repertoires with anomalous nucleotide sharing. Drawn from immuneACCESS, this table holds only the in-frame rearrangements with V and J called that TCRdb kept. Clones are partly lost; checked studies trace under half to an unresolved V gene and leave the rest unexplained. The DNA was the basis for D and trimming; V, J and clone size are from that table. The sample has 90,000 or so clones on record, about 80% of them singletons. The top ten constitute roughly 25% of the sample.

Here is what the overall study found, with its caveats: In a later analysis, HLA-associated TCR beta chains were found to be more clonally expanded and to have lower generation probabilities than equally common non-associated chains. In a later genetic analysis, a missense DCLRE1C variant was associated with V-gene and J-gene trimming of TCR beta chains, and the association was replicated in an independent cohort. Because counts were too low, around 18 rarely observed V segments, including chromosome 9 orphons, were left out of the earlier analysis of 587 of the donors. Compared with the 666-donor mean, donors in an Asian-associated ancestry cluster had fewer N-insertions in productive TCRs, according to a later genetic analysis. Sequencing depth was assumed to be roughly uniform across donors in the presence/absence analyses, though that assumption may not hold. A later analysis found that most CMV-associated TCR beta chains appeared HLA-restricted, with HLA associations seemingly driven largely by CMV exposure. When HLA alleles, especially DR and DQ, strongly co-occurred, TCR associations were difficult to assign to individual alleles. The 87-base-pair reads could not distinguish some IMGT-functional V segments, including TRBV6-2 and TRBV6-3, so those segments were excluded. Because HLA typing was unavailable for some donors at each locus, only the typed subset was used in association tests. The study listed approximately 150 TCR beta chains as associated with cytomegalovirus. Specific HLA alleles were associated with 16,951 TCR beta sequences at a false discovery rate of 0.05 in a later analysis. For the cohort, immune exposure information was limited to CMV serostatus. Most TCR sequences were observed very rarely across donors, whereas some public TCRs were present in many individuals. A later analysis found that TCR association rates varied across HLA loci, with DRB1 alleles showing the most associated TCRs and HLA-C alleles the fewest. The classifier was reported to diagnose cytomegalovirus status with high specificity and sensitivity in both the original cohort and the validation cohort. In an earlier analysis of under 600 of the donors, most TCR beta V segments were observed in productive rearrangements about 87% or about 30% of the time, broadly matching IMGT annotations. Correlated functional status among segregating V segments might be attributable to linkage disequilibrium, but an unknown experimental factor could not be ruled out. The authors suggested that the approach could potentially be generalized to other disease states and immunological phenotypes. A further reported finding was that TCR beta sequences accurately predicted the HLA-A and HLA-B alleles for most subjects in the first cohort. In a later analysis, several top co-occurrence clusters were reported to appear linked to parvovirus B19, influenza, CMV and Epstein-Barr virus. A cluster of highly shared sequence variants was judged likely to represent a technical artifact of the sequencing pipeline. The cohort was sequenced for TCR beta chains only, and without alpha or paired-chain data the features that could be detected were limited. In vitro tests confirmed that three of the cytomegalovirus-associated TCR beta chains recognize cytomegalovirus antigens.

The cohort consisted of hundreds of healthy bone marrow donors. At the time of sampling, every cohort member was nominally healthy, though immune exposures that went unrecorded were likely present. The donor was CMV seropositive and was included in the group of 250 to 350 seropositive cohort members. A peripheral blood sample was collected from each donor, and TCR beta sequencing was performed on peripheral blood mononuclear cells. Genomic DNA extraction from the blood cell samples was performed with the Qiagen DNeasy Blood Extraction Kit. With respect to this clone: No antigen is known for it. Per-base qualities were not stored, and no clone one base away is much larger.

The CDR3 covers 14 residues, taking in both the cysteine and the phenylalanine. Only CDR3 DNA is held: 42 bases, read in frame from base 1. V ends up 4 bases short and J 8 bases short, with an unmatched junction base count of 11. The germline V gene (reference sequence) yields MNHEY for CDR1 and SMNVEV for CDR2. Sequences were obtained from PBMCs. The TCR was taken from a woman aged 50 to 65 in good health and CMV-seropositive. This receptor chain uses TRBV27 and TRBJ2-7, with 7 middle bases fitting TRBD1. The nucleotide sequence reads TGTGCCAGCAGTTCACAGGGGTCTGAAGGAAAGCAGTACTTC. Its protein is CASSSQGSEGKQYF.